This TCR beta chain derives from a study of early T cells in non-severe SARS-CoV-2 infection. Across the study: The authors sequenced bulk RNA from unsorted whole blood, leaving chains unpaired.

There are 14 residues in the CDR3. V gave up 8 bases and J gave up 2 bases; unmatched junction bases: 5. The germline CDR1 and CDR2 sequences are ENHRY and SYGVKD. This clonotype was detected a few times. Unique molecular identifiers were affixed to single, distinct cDNA molecules. TCRdb recomputed calls from the 5' RACE reads with MiXCR, one row per CDR3 protein. The sample lists 85,000 to 100,000 distinct CDR3 sequences; about 10% were seen once. The receptor's source is an adult who was a healthcare worker with PCR-confirmed SARS-CoV-2 infection or an uninfected control (not recorded which). The V call is TRBV10-3, the J call TRBJ2-1, with 8 bases fitting TRBD2. The sample taken for sequencing was whole blood. The DNA of the CDR3 is TGTGCCATCCGGATAGCGGGGCCCTACAATGAGCAGTTCTTC. The encoded protein is CAIRIAGPYNEQFF.